This T cell receptor beta chain was obtained from a study of cytomegalovirus exposure and HLA in healthy donors. Study observations and caveats: Later analysis associated a missense DCLRE1C variant with TCR beta V- and J-gene trimming. Previously analyzed data showed that most TCR beta V segments were productive at a frequency of about 87% or about 30%.

Comment on this clone: Its antigen is as yet unknown.

Germline CDR1 MNHEY, CDR2 SVGAGI. CDR3 length: 15 amino acids. Trimming shortened V by 3 bases and J by 8 bases, and 19 bases separated the two germline ends. PCR was performed using 60 Vbeta and 13 Jbeta primers. Study processing details: In a later analysis, the count reached 80 million or so unique TCR beta chains, with roughly 9.9 million shared. Here immunoSEQ multiplex PCR was the method, and the copy in TCRdb shows in-frame clones only, minus some. That table furnishes V, J and clone size, whereas the DNA furnished D and trimming. Of tens of thousands of clones listed, about four fifths are singletons.

This sequence originates from a man in his late teens or twenties in good health and CMV-seronegative. Sequencing was performed on PBMCs. J is TRBJ1-2 and V is TRBV6-5; D ambiguous. CDR3 DNA sequence: TGTGCCAGCAGTTATTCACGCCCAGGTCCTGGCGGCTACACCTTC. Amino acids: CASSYSRPGPGGYTF.